The 4 T cell receptor beta chains below come from one sample, sequenced in a study of T cell responses to AZD1222 COVID-19 vaccine (dated by TCRdb to about 2021). Libraries came from the immunoSEQ multiplex PCR assay. TCRdb provides this immuneACCESS table in a form limited to in-frame rearrangements. Some clones are lacking; in checked studies, under half of them reflect an unresolved V gene, and why the rest are absent is not known. Counted in this sample were 80,000 to 90,000 clones; just over 90% of them appeared once. 5% to 6.5% of the sample is taken by the ten largest. The time point label, as the study defines it: baseline before first vaccination. Sequences were derived from peripheral blood, sampled on day 0 of AZD1222 vaccination. All receptors come from an adult in good health.

The V gene is TRBV7-2, the J gene TRBJ1-6; weak D call: TRBD1 (5 bases). The CDR3 is made up of 16 amino acids. Germline V gene data show CDR1 as SGHTA and CDR2 as FQGNSA. Trimming shortened V by 5 bases and J by 4 bases, and 15 bases separated the two germline ends. As DNA, the CDR3 is TGTGCCAGCAGCCGGGACCTCAAGTCGTATAATTCACCCCTCCACTTT. Translating gives CASSRDLKSYNSPLHF.

The genes are TRBV19 and TRBJ1-3; D perhaps matches TRBD1 (5 bases). Germline assignment: CDR1 LNHDA and CDR2 SQIVND (reference sequence). V was cut by 5 bases and J by 2 bases, with 16 bases left in between. The CDR3 runs 16 residues. The CDR3 protein is CASSYIGGPPGNTIYF. CDR3 in DNA: TGTGCCAGTAGTTACATCGGGGGTCCTCCTGGAAACACCATATATTTT.

The rearrangement links TRBV30 to TRBJ1-6; 7 nucleotides match TRBD1. This CDR3 spans 14 amino acids. The J segment lost 10 bases and the V segment lost 1 base, leaving 7 bases of the junction unmatched. Germline CDR1 is GTSNPN and CDR2 is SVGIG (reference sequence). CDR3 DNA: TGTGCCTGGAGTGAACTGACAGGGAGCTCACCCCTCCACTTT. Translation: CAWSELTGSSPLHF.

This chain links TRBV4-1 with TRBJ1-1; D not certain. V lost 0 bases, J lost 12 bases, and 14 bases lay in between. The germline V gene has CDR1 MGHRA and CDR2 YSYEKL. This CDR3 region has 13 residues. The CDR3 bases are TGCGCCAGCAGCCAAGAATATTTATGGTCGCCTTTCTTT. It encodes CASSQEYLWSPFF.